One T cell receptor beta chain is described in this entry. This sample was included in a study of blood T cell repertoires in COVID-19. Cohort placement rested on clinical history that participants reported themselves. This CDR3 comprises 16 residues. With V trimmed by 5 bases and J by 9 bases, 12 bases remained unmatched. Germline lookup yields CDR1 MDHEN and CDR2 SYDVKM. As processed by the authors: Amplifying reference gene primers gave estimates of nucleated cell counts. The protocol was immunoSEQ multiplex PCR, while the TCRdb copy is restricted to in-frame clones and leaves out a portion. The V and J calls and clone size come from that table; D and trimming were worked out from the DNA. Of about 180,000 clones detected, approximately 89% appear once; the ten largest clones hold roughly 6%.

This TCR was recovered from a man in his forties who had recovered from COVID-19. The genes are TRBV28 and TRBJ2-1, with 11 bases lining up with TRBD1. Input material: PBMCs or T cells enriched from blood (not recorded which). The CDR3: CASSPMTWTGGSEQFF. The CDR3 DNA reads TGTGCCAGCAGTCCTATGACTTGGACAGGGGGCAGTGAGCAGTTCTTC.